The 3 T cell receptor beta chains given below trace back to one sample, sequenced in a study of blood T cell repertoires in COVID-19. Clones were sequenced by immunoSEQ multiplex PCR, and TCRdb holds only the in-frame ones, with some missing. The table has about 30,000 clones, 65% to 85% seen once. Sequencing used peripheral blood. These receptors were obtained from a man between 65 and 79 years old with COVID-19, enrolled during active disease.

The rearrangement joins TRBV28 to TRBJ2-7; possibly TRBD1 for D (7 bases). Trimming pared 2 bases from V and 2 bases from J, leaving 13 bases between. Germline assignment: CDR1 MDHEN and CDR2 SYDVKM. The CDR3 is 15 amino acids. The CDR3 protein is CASSLGAGGPYEQYF. DNA of the CDR3: TGTGCCAGCAGTTTAGGTGCAGGGGGGCCCTACGAGCAGTACTTC. Full variable domain (missing parts from reference TRBV28 and TRBJ2-7): DVKVTQSSRYLVKRTGEKVFLECVQDMDHENMFWYRQDPGLGLRLIYFSYDVKMKEKGDIPEGYSVSREKKERFSLILESASTNQTSMYLCASSLGAGGPYEQYFGPGTRLTVT.

The chain combines TRBV28 with TRBJ1-1; perhaps TRBD1 as D (6 bases). Trimming left V 11 bases short and J 0 bases short, with 16 bases between. CDR3 length: 14 residues. In germline, CDR1 is MDHEN, CDR2 SYDVKM. CDR3 coding DNA: TGTGCCGTCAACAGGGACGGAGTGAACACTGAAGCTTTCTTT. This sequence encodes CAVNRDGVNTEAFF.

The chain has TRBV28 and TRBJ2-7, with 7 nucleotides matching TRBD2. The V gene end was trimmed by 7 bases and the J gene end by 5 bases; junction bases not matched to a gene: 11. Germline assignment: CDR1 MDHEN and CDR2 SYDVKM. The CDR3 has 14 amino acids. Written as DNA, the CDR3 is TGTGCCAGCACTCTGGGAGGTGGGAGGGACGAGCAGTACTTC. This sequence encodes CASTLGGGRDEQYF. Complete variable domain (other parts from reference TRBV28 and TRBJ2-7): DVKVTQSSRYLVKRTGEKVFLECVQDMDHENMFWYRQDPGLGLRLIYFSYDVKMKEKGDIPEGYSVSREKKERFSLILESASTNQTSMYLCASTLGGGRDEQYFGPGTRLTVT.